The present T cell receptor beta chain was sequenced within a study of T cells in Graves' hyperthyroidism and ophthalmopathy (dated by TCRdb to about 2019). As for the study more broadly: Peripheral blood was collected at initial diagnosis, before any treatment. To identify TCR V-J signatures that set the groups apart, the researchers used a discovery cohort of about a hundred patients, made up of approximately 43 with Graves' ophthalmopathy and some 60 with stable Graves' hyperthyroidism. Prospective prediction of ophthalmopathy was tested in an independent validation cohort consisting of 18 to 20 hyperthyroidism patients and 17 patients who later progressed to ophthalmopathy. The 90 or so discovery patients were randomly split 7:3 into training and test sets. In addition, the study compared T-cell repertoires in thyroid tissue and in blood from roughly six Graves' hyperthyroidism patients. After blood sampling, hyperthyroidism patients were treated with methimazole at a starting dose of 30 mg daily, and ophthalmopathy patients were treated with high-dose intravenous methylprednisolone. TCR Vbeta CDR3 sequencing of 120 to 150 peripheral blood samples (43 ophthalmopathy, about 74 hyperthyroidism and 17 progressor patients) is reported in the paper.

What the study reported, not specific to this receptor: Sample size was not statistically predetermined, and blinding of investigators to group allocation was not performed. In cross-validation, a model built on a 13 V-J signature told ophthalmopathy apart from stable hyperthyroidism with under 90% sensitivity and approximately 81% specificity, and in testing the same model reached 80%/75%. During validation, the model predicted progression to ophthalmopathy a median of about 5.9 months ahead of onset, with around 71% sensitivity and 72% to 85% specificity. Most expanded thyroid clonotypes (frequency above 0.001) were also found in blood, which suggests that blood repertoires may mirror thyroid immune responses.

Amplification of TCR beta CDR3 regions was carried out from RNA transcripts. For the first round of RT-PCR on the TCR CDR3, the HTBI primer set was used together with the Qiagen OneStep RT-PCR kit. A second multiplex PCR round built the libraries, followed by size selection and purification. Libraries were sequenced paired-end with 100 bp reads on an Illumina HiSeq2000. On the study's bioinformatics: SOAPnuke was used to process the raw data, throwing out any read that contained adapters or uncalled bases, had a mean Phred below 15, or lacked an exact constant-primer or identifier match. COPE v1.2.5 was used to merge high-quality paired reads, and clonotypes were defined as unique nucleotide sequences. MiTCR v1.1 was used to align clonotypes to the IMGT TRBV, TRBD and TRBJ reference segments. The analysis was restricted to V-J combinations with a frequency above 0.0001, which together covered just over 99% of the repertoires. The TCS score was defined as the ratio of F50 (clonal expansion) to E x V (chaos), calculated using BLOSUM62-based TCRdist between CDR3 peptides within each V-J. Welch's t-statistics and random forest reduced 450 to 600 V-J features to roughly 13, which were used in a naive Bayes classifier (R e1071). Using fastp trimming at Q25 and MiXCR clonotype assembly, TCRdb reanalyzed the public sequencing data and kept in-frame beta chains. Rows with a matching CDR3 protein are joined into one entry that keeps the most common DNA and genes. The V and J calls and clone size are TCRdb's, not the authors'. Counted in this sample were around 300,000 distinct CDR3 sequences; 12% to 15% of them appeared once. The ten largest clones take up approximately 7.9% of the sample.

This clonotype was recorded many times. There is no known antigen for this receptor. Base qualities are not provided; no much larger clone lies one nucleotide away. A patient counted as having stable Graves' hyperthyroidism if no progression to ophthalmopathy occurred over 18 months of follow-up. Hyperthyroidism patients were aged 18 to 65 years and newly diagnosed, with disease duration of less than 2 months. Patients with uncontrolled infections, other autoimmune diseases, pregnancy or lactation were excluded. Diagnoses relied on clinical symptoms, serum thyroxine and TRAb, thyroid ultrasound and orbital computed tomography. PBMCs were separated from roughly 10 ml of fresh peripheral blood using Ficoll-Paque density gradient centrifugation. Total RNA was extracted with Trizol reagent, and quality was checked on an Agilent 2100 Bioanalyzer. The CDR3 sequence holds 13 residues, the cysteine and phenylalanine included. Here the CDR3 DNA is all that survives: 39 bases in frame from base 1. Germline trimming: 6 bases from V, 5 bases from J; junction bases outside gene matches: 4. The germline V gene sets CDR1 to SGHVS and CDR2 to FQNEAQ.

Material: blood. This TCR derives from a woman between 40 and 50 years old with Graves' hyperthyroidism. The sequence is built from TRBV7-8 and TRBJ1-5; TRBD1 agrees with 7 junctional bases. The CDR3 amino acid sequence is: CASRGQIHQPQHF. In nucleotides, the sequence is TGTGCCAGCAGGGGACAGATTCATCAGCCCCAGCATTTT. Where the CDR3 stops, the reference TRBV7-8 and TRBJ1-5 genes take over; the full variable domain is GAGVSQSPRYKVAKRGQDVALRCDPISGHVSLFWYQQALGQGPEFLTYFQNEAQLDKSGLPSDRFFAERPEGSVSTLKIQRTQQEDSAVYLCASRGQIHQPQHFGDGTRLSIL.